The rows below give T cell receptor beta chains drawn from one sample of a study of PD-L1 blockade in urothelial cancer. The repertoire was sequenced with immunoSEQ multiplex PCR; TCRdb's copy has only in-frame clones and lacks some. The data hold roughly 90,000 clones, with more than 85% observed a single time. Source: PBMCs, taken around atezolizumab (anti-PD-L1) treatment. The receptors were sampled from a man between 60 and 70 years old with urothelial cancer. Each CDR3 is given with its conserved first and last residue. The D gene is left open where the match is weak. Size is omitted from some rows. Given values are once, few, many or a class for expanded clones.

clone size	V gene	CDR3 length	J gene	D gene	CDR3 DNA	CDR3 protein
.	TRBV19	20	TRBJ2-1	TRBD2	TGTGCCAGTAGAAAGGCCCTGGGGCTAGCGGGGGCCACGCCTGGCAATGAGCAGTTCTTC	CASRKALGLAGATPGNEQFF
.	TRBV7-7	13	TRBJ1-1	.	TGTGCCAGCAGCTCCGCCCGGGGCACTGAAGCTTTCTTT	CASSSARGTEAFF
.	TRBV5-1	16	TRBJ1-2	TRBD1	TGCGCCAGCAGCCGGGGACAGGGGCCGCCTAACTATGGCTACACCTTC	CASSRGQGPPNYGYTF
.	TRBV5-4	18	TRBJ2-1	.	TGTGCCAGCAGCCCGTCGGCAGGGAACACTAGCCCCTACAATGAGCAGTTCTTC	CASSPSAGNTSPYNEQFF
.	TRBV18	14	TRBJ1-3	.	TGTGCCAGCTCACCTGACAGTGCTGGAAACACCATATATTTT	CASSPDSAGNTIYF
.	TRBV18	14	TRBJ1-5	TRBD1	TGTGCCAGCTCAGGGGGACAGTCCAATCAGCCCCAGCATTTT	CASSGGQSNQPQHF
.	TRBV28	15	TRBJ2-4	.	TGTGCCAGCAGTTTACGGGGGAGAGCCAAAAACATTCAGTACTTC	CASSLRGRAKNIQYF
.	TRBV11-2	15	TRBJ2-2	.	TGTGCCAGCAGCTTAGGGACTCTCCCTACCGGGGAGCTGTTTTTT	CASSLGTLPTGELFF
.	TRBV27	15	TRBJ2-1	.	TGTGCCAGCAGTTTCGCGGGGAGCTCCTACAATGAGCAGTTCTTC	CASSFAGSSYNEQFF
.	TRBV6-5	14	TRBJ2-7	.	TGTGCCAGCAGCCAGCCGGGACACTCCTACGAGCAGTACTTC	CASSQPGHSYEQYF
.	TRBV6-6	14	TRBJ1-4	TRBD1	TGTGCCAGCAGAGGGGGACAGGGTAATGAAAAACTGTTTTTT	CASRGGQGNEKLFF
.	TRBV7-9	17	TRBJ2-7	.	TGTGCCAGCAGCTTAGCGGGGTCAGGGTACAACCCCTACGAGCAGTACTTC	CASSLAGSGYNPYEQYF
.	TRBV18	15	TRBJ2-5	TRBD1	TGTGCCAGCTCACCACCCCGGACAGGGGAAGAGACCCAGTACTTC	CASSPPRTGEETQYF
.	TRBV15	13	TRBJ1-1	.	TGTGCCACCAGCGGGGAGCTGGGCACTGAAGCTTTCTTT	CATSGELGTEAFF
.	TRBV4-2	15	TRBJ2-3	TRBD2	TGTGCCAGCAGCACCCTAGCGGACCCCACAGATACGCAGTATTTT	CASSTLADPTDTQYF
.	TRBV28	16	TRBJ2-1	TRBD2	TGTGCCAGCAGTCCCCTCCCTAGCGGGAGGCACAATGAGCAGTTCTTC	CASSPLPSGRHNEQFF
.	TRBV6-6	14	TRBJ2-1	.	TGTGCCAGCAACGCCCCAGGCTCCTACAATGAGCAGTTCTTC	CASNAPGSYNEQFF
.	TRBV11-2	15	TRBJ2-3	TRBD2	TGTGCCAGCAGCTTAGAAGGAGCGGGAGGGGCTACGCAGTATTTT	CASSLEGAGGATQYF
few	TRBV5-5	13	TRBJ1-2	TRBD1	TGTGCCAGCAGCCGGGACAGACTTTATGGCTACACCTTC	CASSRDRLYGYTF
.	TRBV15	14	TRBJ1-2	.	TGTGCCACCAGCAGAGGCTCGGGGAACTATGGCTACACCTTC	CATSRGSGNYGYTF
.	TRBV7-2	15	TRBJ2-7	TRBD2	TGTGCCAGCAGCTCCGGACTAGCGGGGACCTACGAGCAGTACTTC	CASSSGLAGTYEQYF
.	TRBV5-1	15	TRBJ1-3	.	TGCGCCAGCAGCCGATCGGAGGGGACCAGAAACACCATATATTTT	CASSRSEGTRNTIYF
.	TRBV10-3	11	TRBJ2-7	TRBD1	TGTGCCATTGGACAGGGTGGCGAGCAGTACTTC	CAIGQGGEQYF
.	TRBV9	16	TRBJ1-2	.	TGTGCCAGCAGCGAGCAACCGGGACTCTCATCTGGCGGCTACACCTTC	CASSEQPGLSSGGYTF
.	TRBV10-3	12	TRBJ2-1	TRBD2	TGTGCCATCCGGACTAGCGGCAATGAGCAGTTCTTC	CAIRTSGNEQFF
.	TRBV2	14	TRBJ1-4	TRBD1	TGTGCCAGCAGTGAACAGGGGGGTAATGAAAAACTGTTTTTT	CASSEQGGNEKLFF
.	TRBV10-2	13	TRBJ1-2	.	TGCGCCAGGCTGTTCGGTCGGGTTGGAGGCTACACCTTC	CARLFGRVGGYTF
.	TRBV30	13	TRBJ2-5	TRBD2	TGTGCCAGGGACCTAGCGGGAAGAGAGACCCAGTACTTC	CARDLAGRETQYF
.	TRBV6-5	15	TRBJ1-1	TRBD1	TGTGCCAGCAGTTGGACAGGGGGAATGAACACTGAAGCTTTCTTT	CASSWTGGMNTEAFF
.	TRBV28	11	TRBJ2-7	.	TGTGCCAGCAGTGGGACTGCCAGTCTCGGCTTC	CASSGTASLGF
.	TRBV6-5	15	TRBJ2-5	TRBD1	TGTGCCAGCAGTTACACCGGGACAGGCCAAGAGACCCAGTACTTC	CASSYTGTGQETQYF
.	TRBV4-1	17	TRBJ2-7	.	TGCGCCAGCAGCGTGGGGCGGGAGGACAGGGGTCTCTACGAGCAGTACTTC	CASSVGREDRGLYEQYF
.	TRBV4-3	15	TRBJ1-2	.	TGCGCCAGCAGCCAAGATGCCCAGGGGAGCTATGGCTACACCTTC	CASSQDAQGSYGYTF
.	TRBV10-3	16	TRBJ2-7	.	TGTGCCATCAGTGAGTCGAACCTCGCAGGGTCCTACGAGCAGTACTTC	CAISESNLAGSYEQYF
.	TRBV9	15	TRBJ2-7	.	TGTGCCAGCAGCGGAGAAGCTAGCCCTCCCTACGAGCAGTACTTC	CASSGEASPPYEQYF
.	TRBV15	12	TRBJ1-5	TRBD1	TGTGCCACGGGACAGATCAATCAGCCCCAGCATTTT	CATGQINQPQHF
once	TRBV29-1	11	TRBJ1-2	.	TGCAGCGTTGCACAGGTCTATGGCTACACCTTC	CSVAQVYGYTF
.	TRBV4-3	15	TRBJ2-3	.	TGCGCCAGCAGCCAACGGGCAGGGGGGACAGATACGCAGTATTTT	CASSQRAGGTDTQYF
large	TRBV27	12	TRBJ1-1	.	TGTGCCAGCAGTTTGGGGGGGTCTGAAGCTTTCTTT	CASSLGGSEAFF
.	TRBV28	14	TRBJ1-1	.	TGTGCCAGCAGTTTCTTTCGGGGGGGCGCTGAAGCTTTCTTT	CASSFFRGGAEAFF
.	TRBV5-6	13	TRBJ2-7	TRBD1	TGTGCCAGCGGAAGGACAGGGGTCCACGAGCAGTACTTC	CASGRTGVHEQYF
.	TRBV6-1	14	TRBJ2-7	.	TGTGCCAGCAGTGAACAGGGGATCTCCTACGAGCAGTACTTC	CASSEQGISYEQYF
.	TRBV7-9	18	TRBJ2-1	TRBD1	TGTGCCAGCAGCTCAAACCTAAACCGGGACAGGCGGTACAATGAGCAGTTCTTC	CASSSNLNRDRRYNEQFF
.	TRBV2	14	TRBJ1-1	.	TGTGCCAGCAGTGAGGGCAGGGCGAACACTGAAGCTTTCTTT	CASSEGRANTEAFF
.	TRBV5-5	15	TRBJ2-7	.	TGTGCCAGCAGCTTGTTGGCCAGAACCTCCTACGAGCAGTACTTC	CASSLLARTSYEQYF
.	TRBV30	14	TRBJ2-1	TRBD2	TGTGCCTGGATTCCGGGACTAGCGCGGAATGAGCAGTTCTTC	CAWIPGLARNEQFF
few	TRBV6-7	15	TRBJ1-6	.	TGTGCCAGCAGTTATTACCTCCCGGGGGGTTCACCCCTCCACTTT	CASSYYLPGGSPLHF
.	TRBV5-3	17	TRBJ1-2	TRBD1	TGTGCCAGAAGCCCTAGAAAACAGGGGGCCAGGAACTATGGCTACACCTTC	CARSPRKQGARNYGYTF
.	TRBV4-1	17	TRBJ2-1	.	TGCGCCAGCAGCCAAGGAAACCTAGCAACCTCCTACAATGAGCAGTTCTTC	CASSQGNLATSYNEQFF
.	TRBV4-3	15	TRBJ1-6	TRBD1	TGCGCCAGCAGCCCAGGGGGATCCTATAATTCACCCCTCCACTTT	CASSPGGSYNSPLHF